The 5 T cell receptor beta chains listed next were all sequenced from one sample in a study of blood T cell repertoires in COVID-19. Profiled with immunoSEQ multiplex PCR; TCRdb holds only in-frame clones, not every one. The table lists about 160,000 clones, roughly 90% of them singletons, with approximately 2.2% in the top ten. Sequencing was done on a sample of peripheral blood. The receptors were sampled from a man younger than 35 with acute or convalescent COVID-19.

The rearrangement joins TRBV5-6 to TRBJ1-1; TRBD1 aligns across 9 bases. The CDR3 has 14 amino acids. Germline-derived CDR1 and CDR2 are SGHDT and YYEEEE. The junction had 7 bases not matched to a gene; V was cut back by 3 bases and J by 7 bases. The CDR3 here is CASSWEDRGGEAFF. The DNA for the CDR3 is TGTGCCAGCAGCTGGGAGGACAGGGGCGGTGAAGCTTTCTTT.

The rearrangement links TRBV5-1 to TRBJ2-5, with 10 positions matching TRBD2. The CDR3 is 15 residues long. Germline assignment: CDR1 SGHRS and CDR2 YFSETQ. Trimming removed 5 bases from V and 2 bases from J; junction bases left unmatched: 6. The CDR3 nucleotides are TGCGCCAGCAGGCCGGGACTAGCGCCACAAGAGACCCAGTACTTC. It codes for CASRPGLAPQETQYF.

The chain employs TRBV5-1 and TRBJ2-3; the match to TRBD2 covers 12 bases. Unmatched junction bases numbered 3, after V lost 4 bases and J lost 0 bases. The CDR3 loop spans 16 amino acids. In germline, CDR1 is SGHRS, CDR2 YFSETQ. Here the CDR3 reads CASSLAGGPSTDTQYF. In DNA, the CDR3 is TGCGCCAGCAGCCTAGCGGGAGGGCCCAGCACAGATACGCAGTATTTT.

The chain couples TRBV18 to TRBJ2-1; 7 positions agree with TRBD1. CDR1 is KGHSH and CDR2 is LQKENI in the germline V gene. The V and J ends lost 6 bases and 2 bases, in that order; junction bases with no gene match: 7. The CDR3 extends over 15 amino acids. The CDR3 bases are TGTGCCAGCTCTCCCTGGGACAGAACCTACAATGAGCAGTTCTTC. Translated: CASSPWDRTYNEQFF.

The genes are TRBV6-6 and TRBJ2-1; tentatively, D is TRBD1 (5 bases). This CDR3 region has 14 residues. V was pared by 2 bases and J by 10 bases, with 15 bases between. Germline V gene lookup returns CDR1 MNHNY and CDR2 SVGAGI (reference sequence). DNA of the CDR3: TGTGCCAGCAGTTACCCTCCGGGCAGGGAAGAGCAGTTCTTC. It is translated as CASSYPPGREEQFF.